The clone carrying this T cell receptor (beta chain) occurred a few times. The antigen remains undetermined. This entry belongs to a study of T-cell memory formation after mild COVID-19. Study-level results: Day 37-peaking second-wave clones had unconfirmed SARS-CoV-2 specificity.

Using its own MiXCR run on the 5' RACE reads, TCRdb lists one record per CDR3 protein. This table has around 450,000 distinct CDR3 sequences, about 19% appearing once. The length of the CDR3 is 15 residues. V was cut by 6 bases and J by 0 bases, with 13 bases left in between. Looked up from germline, CDR1 is MGHDK and CDR2 is SYGVNS. The chain recombines TRBV25-1 with TRBJ2-3; maybe TRBD2 (6 bases). The clonotype originates from an adult woman who had mild COVID-19 (a few samples of this study predate the infection). Cell type and time point are not known. Sequencing input: PBMCs or a T cell subset sorted from them (not recorded which). The CDR3 is CASRDTRGSTDTQYF. The CDR3, as DNA: TGTGCCAGCAGGGATACGCGGGGCAGCACAGATACGCAGTATTTT.